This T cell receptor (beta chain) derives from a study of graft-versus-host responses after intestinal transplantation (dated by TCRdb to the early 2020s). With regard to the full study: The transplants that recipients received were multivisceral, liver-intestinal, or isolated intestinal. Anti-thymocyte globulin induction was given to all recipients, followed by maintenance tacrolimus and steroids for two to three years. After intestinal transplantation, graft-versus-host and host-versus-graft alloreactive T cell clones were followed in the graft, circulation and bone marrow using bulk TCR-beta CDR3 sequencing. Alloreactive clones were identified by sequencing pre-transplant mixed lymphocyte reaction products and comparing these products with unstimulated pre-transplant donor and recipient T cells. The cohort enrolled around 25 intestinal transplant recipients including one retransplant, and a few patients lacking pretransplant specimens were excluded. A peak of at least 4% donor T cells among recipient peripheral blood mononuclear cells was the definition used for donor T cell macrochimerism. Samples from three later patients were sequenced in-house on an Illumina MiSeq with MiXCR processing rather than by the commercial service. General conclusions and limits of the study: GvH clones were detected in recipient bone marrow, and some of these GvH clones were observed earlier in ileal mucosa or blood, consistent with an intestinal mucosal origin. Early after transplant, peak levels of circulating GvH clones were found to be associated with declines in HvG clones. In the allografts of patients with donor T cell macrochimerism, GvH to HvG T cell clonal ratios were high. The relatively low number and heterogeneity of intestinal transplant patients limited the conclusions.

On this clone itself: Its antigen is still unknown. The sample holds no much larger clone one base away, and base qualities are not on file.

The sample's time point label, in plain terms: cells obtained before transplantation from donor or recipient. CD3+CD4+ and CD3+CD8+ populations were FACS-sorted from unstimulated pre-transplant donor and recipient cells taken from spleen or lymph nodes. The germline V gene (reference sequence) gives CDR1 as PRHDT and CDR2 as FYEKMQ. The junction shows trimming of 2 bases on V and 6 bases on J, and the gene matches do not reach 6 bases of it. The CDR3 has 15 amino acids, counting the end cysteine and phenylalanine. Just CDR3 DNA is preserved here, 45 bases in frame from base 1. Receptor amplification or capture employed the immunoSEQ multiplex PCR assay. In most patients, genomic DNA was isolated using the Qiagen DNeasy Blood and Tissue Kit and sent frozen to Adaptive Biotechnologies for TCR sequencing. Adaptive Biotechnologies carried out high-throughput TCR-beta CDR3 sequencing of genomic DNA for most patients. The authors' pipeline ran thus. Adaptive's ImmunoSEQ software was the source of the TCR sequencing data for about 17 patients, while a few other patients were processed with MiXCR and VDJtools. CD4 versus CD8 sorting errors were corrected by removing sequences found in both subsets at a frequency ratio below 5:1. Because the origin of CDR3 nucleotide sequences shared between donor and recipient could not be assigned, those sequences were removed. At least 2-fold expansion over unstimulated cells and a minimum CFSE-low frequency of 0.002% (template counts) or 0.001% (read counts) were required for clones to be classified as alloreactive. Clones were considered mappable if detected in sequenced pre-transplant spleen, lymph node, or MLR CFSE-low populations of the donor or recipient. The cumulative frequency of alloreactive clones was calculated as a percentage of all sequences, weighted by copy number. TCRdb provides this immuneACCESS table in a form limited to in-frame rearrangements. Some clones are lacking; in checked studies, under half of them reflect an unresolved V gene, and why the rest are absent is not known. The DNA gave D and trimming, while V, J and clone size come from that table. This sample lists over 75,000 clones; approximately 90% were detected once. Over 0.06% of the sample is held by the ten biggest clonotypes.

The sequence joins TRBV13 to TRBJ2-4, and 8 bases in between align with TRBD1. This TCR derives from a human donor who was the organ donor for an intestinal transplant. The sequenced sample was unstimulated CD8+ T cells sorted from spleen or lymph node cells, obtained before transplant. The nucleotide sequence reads TGTGCCAGCAGCTTAATCTCTGACAGGGGAAACATTCAGTACTTC. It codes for CASSLISDRGNIQYF.